Listed here is a single T cell receptor (beta chain). The CDR3 is 16 residues long. CDR1 is SGHRS, CDR2 YFSETQ, per germline. V was pared by 4 bases and J by 1 base, with 14 bases between. The data derive from a study of blood T cell repertoires in COVID-19. As processed by the authors: Researchers report that nucleated cell counts were estimated from reference gene primer amplification. TCRdb's table, derived via immunoSEQ multiplex PCR, lists solely in-frame clones and lacks some. The D gene and trimming were derived from the DNA, and the V and J assignments and clone size from that table. The sample consists of 350,000 or so clones, roughly 90% of them appearing once. All enrollees were about 18 to 89 years old and from fewer than 25 US areas. Participant-reported clinical history was the basis for cohort assignment. Participants in the exposed group had met a COVID-19 case in the 2 weeks before joining the study.

The TCR was taken from a woman aged 30 to 39 who had been exposed to COVID-19. The sequenced sample consisted of PBMCs or T cells enriched from blood (not recorded which). The chain combines TRBV5-1 with TRBJ2-2; weak D call: TRBD2 (6 bases). DNA of the CDR3: TGCGCCAGCAGCGCCTTGCTAGCGCAGAACACCGGGGAGCTGTTTTTT. Translating gives CASSALLAQNTGELFF.